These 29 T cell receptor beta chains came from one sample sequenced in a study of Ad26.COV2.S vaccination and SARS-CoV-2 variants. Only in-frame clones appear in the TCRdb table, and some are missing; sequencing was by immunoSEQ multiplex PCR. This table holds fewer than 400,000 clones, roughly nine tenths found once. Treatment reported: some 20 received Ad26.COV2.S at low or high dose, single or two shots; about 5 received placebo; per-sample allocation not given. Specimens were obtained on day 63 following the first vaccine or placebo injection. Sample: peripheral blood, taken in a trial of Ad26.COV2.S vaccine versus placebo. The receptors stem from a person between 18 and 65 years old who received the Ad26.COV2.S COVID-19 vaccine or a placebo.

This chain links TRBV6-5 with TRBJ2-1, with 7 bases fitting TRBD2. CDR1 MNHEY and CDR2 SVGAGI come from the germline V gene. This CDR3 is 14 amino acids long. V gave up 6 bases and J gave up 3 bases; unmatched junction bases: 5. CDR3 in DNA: TGTGCCAGCAGAGGGCTAGCGGACTACAATGAGCAGTTCTTC. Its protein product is CASRGLADYNEQFF.

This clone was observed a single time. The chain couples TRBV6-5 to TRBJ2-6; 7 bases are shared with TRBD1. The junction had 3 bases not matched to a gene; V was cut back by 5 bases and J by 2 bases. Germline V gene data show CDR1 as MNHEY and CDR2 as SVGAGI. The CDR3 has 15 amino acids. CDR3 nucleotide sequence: TGTGCCAGCAGTATAGACAGGGCTGGGGCCAACGTCCTGACTTTC. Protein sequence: CASSIDRAGANVLTF.

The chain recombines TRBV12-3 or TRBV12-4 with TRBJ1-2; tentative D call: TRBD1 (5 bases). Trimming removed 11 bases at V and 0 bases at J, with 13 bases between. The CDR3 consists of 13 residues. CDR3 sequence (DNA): TGTGCCGTCCGGGACGACTCTAACTATGGCTACACCTTC. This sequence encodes CAVRDDSNYGYTF.

The CDR3 here is CASSLRTGPTNEKLFF. The CDR3 DNA reads TGCGCCAGCAGCTTGCGGACAGGGCCGACTAATGAAAAACTGTTTTTT. The chain employs TRBV5-1 and TRBJ1-4; 8 nucleotides agree with TRBD1. This CDR3 comprises 16 residues. Germline CDR1 and CDR2: SGHRS and YFSETQ. V dropped 1 base and J dropped 2; count of bases not matched to a gene: 4. The variable domain in full, completed from reference TRBV5-1 and TRBJ1-4, reads KAGVTQTPRYLIKTRGQQVTLSCSPISGHRSVSWYQQTPGQGLQFLFEYFSETQRNKGNFPGRFSGRQFSNSRSEMNVSTLELGDSALYLCASSLRTGPTNEKLFFGSGTQLSVL.

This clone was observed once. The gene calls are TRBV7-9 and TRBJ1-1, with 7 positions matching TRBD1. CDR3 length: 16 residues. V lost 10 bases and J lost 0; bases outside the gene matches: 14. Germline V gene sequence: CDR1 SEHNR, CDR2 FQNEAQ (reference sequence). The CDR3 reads CATAGGTGVMNTEAFF. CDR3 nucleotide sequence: TGTGCCACCGCGGGGGGTACAGGGGTCATGAACACTGAAGCTTTCTTT.

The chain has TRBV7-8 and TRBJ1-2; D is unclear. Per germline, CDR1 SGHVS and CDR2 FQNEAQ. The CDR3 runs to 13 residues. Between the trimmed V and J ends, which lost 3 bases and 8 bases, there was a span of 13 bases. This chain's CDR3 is CASSLDDWWGYTF. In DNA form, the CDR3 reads TGTGCCAGCAGCTTGGACGATTGGTGGGGCTACACCTTC.

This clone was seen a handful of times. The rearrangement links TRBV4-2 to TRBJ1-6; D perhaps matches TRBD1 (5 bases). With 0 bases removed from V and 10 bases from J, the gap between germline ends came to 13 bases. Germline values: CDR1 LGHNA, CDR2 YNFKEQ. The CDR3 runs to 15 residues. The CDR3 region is CASSQDVQAGSPLHF. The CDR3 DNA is TGTGCCAGCAGCCAAGACGTACAGGCCGGCTCACCCCTCCACTTT.

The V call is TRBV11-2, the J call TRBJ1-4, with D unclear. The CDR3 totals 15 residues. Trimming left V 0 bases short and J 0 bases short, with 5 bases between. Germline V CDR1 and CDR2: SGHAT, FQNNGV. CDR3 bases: TGTGCCAGCAGCTTAGAAGGCGCAACTAATGAAAAACTGTTTTTT. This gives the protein CASSLEGATNEKLFF.

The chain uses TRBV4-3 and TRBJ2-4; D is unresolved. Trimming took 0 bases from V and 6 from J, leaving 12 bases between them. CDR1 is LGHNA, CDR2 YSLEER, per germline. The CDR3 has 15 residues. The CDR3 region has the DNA TGCGCCAGCAGCCAAGATACGGGTTTGGGAAACATTCAGTACTTC. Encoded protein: CASSQDTGLGNIQYF.

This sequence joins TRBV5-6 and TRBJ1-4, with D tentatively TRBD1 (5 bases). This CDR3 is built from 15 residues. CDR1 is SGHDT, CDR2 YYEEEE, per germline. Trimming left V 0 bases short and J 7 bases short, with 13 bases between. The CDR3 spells CASSLALQGGEKLFF. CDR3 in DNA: TGTGCCAGCAGCTTGGCGTTGCAGGGTGGTGAAAAACTGTTTTTT. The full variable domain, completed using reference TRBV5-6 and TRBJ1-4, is DAGVTQSPTHLIKTRGQQVTLRCSPKSGHDTVSWYQQALGQGPQFIFQYYEEEERQRGNFPDRFSGHQFPNYSSELNVNALLLGDSALYLCASSLALQGGEKLFFGSGTQLSVL.

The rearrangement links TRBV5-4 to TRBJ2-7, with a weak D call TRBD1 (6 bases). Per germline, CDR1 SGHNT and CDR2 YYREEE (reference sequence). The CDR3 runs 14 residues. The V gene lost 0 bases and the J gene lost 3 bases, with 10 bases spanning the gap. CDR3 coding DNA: TGTGCCAGCAGCTTGGACAGGGTCGGCTACGAGCAGTACTTC. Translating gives CASSLDRVGYEQYF.

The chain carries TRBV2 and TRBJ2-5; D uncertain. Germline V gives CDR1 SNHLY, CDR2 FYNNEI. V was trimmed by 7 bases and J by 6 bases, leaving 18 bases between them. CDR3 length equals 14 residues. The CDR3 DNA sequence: TGTGCCAGCAACCGAAGACGGCTTACCAAGACCCAGTACTTC. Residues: CASNRRRLTKTQYF.

The CDR3 coding sequence is TGTGCCAGCAGCGTAGAGGGGAATGAAGCTTTCTTT. It encodes CASSVEGNEAFF. The chain carries TRBV9 and TRBJ1-1, with D possibly being TRBD1 (5 bases). Trimming shortened V by 0 bases and J by 7 bases, and 7 bases separated the two germline ends. Per germline, CDR1 SGDLS and CDR2 YYNGEE. This CDR3 has 12 residues.

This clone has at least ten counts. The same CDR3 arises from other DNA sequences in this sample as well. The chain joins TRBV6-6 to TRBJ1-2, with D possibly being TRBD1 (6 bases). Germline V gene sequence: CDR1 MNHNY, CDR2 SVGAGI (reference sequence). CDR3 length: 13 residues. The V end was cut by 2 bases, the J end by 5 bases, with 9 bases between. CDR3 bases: TGTGCCAGCAGTTACAGGGGGGAGTATGGCTACACCTTC. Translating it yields CASSYRGEYGYTF.

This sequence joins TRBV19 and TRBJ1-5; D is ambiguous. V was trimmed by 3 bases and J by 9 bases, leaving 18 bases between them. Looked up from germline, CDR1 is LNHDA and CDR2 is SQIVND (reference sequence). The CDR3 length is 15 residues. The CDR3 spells CASSILLARVVPQHF. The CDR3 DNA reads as TGTGCCAGTAGTATCCTTCTGGCAAGGGTGGTGCCCCAGCATTTT.

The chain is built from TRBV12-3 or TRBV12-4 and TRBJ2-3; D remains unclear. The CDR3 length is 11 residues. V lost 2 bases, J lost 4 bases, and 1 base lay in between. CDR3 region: CASSLPDTQYF. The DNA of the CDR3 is TGTGCCAGCAGTTTACCAGATACGCAGTATTTT.

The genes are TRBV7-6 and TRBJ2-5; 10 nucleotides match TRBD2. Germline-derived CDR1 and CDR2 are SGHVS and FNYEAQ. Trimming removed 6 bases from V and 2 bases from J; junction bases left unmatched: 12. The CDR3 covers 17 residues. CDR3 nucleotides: TGTGCCAGCAGTTATGATAGCGGGGGGTCCCAGCAAGAGACCCAGTACTTC. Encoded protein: CASSYDSGGSQQETQYF.

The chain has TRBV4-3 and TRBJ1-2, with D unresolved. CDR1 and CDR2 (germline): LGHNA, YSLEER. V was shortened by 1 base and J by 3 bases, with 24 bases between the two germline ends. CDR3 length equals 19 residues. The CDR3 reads CASSQAREILVGRDYGYTF. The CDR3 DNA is TGCGCCAGCAGCCAAGCACGCGAGATTCTGGTCGGACGGGACTATGGCTACACCTTC.

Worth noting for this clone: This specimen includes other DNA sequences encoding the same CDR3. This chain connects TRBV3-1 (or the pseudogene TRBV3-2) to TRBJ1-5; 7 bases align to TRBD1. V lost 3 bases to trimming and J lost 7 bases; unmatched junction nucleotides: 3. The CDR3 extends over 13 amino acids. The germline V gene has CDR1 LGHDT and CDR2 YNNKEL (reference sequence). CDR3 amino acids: CASSQAGGQPQHF. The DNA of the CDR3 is TGTGCCAGCAGCCAGGCAGGGGGACAGCCCCAGCATTTT.

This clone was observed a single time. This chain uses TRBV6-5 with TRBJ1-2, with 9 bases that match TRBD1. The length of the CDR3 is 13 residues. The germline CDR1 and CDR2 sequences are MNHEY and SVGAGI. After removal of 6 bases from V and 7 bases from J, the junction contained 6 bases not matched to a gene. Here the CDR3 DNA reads TGTGCCAGCAGCGGACAGGGGCGGAGTGGCTACACCTTC. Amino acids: CASSGQGRSGYTF.

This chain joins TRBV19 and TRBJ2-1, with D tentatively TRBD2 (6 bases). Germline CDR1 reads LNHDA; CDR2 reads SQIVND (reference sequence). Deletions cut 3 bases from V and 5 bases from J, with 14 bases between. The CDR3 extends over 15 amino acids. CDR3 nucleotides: TGTGCCAGTAGTATTCGCACTAGCTTACACAATGAGCAGTTCTTC. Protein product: CASSIRTSLHNEQFF.

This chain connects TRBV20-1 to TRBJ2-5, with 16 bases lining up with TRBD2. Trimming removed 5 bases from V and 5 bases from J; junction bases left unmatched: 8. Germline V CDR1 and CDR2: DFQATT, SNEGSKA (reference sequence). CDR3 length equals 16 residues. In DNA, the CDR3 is TGCAGTGCTCGTGGGACTAGCGGGGGGGCTTGGGAGACCCAGTACTTC. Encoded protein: CSARGTSGGAWETQYF.

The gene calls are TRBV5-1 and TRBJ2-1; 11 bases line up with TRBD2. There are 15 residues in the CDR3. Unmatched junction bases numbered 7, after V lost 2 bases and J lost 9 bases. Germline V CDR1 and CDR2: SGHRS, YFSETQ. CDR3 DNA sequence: TGCGCCAGCAGCTTTTGGGCTAGCGGGGGGTCTGAGCAGTTCTTC. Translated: CASSFWASGGSEQFF.

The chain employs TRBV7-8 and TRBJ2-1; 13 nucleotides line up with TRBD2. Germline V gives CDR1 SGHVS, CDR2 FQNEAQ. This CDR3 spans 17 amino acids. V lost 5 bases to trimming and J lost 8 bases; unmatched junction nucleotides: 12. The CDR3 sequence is CASSLEPGLAGLHEQFF. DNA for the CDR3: TGTGCCAGCAGCCTCGAGCCGGGACTAGCGGGGTTGCATGAGCAGTTCTTC.

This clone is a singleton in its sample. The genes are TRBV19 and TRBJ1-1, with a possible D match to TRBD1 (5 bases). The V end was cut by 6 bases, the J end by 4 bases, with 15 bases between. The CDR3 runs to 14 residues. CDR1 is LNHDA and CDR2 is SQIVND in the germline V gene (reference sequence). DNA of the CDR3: TGTGCCAGTAGGAAGGGGATTCAGAGCACTGAAGCTTTCTTT. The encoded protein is CASRKGIQSTEAFF.

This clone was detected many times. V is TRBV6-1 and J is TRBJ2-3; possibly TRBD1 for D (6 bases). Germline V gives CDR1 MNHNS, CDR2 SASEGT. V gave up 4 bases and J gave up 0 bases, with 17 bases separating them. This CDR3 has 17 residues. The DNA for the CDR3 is TGTGCCAGCAGTGCTAAGACAGGACCCCTAAGCACAGATACGCAGTATTTT. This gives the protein CASSAKTGPLSTDTQYF.

CDR3 nucleotides: TGTGCCAGCAGTCGGTTCAATCAGCCCCAGCATTTT. As protein: CASSRFNQPQHF. The chain carries TRBV12-3 or TRBV12-4 and TRBJ1-5; D remains unclear. Trimming removed 5 bases at V and 3 bases at J, with 5 bases between. CDR3 length: 12 amino acids.

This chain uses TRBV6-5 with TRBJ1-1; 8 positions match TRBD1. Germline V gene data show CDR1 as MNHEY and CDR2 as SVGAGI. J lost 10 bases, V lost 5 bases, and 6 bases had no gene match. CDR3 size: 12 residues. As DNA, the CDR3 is TGTGCCAGCAGTAGACAGGGGCTAGGAGCTTTCTTT. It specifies CASSRQGLGAFF.

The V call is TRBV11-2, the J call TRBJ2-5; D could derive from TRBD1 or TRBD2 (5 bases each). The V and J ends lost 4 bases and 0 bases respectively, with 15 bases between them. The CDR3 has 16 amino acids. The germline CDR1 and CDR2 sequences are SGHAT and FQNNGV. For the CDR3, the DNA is TGTGCCAGCAGCTACTCGGGGTGGGACCACCAAGAGACCCAGTACTTC. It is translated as CASSYSGWDHQETQYF.